This TCR beta chain derives from a study of OX40 agonist ivuxolimab in advanced cancers. About the study: Under the entry rules, prior anti-PD-1, anti-PD-L1 or anti-CTLA-4 therapy was allowed, and less than 50% had some.

Some clones are missing from TCRdb's copy, which holds only in-frame ones; the method was immunoSEQ multiplex PCR. The sample carries some 11,000 clones, 86% recorded once. As concerns this clone: The target antigen is unknown.

Whole-study results and caveats: Within 6 weeks, CD4+ and CD8+ blood T cells expanded clonally at 0.1 to 3.0 mg/kg. Low normalized T-cell clonal expansion was additionally recorded for some nonresponders.

V lost 6 bases, J lost 1 base, and 10 bases lay in between. The CDR3 spans 13 residues. Germline V lookup: CDR1 SGHNT, CDR2 YYREEE (reference sequence). Autoimmune disease history or systemic immunosuppression led to patient exclusion. V gene TRBV5-4 combines with J gene TRBJ1-2, with D hard to call. The starting material was CD4+ or CD8+ T cells sorted from blood, obtained in a trial of the OX40 agonist ivuxolimab. The TCR originated in an adult with an advanced solid tumor such as melanoma, head and neck, liver or kidney cancer. In DNA form, the CDR3 reads TGTGCCAGCACCACAAACAGTAACTATGGCTACACCTTC. Its translation: CASTTNSNYGYTF.